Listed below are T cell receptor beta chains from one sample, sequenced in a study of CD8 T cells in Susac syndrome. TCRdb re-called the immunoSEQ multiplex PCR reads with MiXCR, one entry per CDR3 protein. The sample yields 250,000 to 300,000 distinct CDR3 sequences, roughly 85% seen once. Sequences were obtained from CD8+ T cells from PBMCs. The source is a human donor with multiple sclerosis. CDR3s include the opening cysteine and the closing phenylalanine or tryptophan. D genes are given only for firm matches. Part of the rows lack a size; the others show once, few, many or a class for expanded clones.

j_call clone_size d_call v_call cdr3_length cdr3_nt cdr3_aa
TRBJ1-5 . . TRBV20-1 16 TGCAGTGCTAGAGATTGGGGCTCGGGTGGAGGACAGCCCCAGCATTTT CSARDWGSGGGQPQHF
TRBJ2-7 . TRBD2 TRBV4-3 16 TGCGCCAGCAGCCCTACCCGAGGTGGGAGGGCCTACGAGCAGTACTTC CASSPTRGGRAYEQYF
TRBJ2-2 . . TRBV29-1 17 TGCAGCGTTCTCGCAGGGTGGCGGAGTGCGAACACCGGGGAGCTGTTTTTT CSVLAGWRSANTGELFF
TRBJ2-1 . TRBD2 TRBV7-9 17 TGTGCCAGCAGCTTAGCTTGGCGGGAGGCCCCCTACAATGAGCAGTTCTTC CASSLAWREAPYNEQFF
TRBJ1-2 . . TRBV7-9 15 TGTGCCAGCAGCTTAGAGCTGGGGGGCCGGGATGGCTACACCTTC CASSLELGGRDGYTF
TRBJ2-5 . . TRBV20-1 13 TGCAGCGGAAGACCGATCAAGGGGGAGACCCAGTACTTC CSGRPIKGETQYF
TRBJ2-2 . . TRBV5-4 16 TGTGCCAGCAGCTTGAGGGCTACGGGCTGGACCGGGGAGCTGTTTTTT CASSLRATGWTGELFF
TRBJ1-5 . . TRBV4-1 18 TGCGCCAGCAGCCAAGATCAAACAGTCATTTATAGCAATCAGCCCCAGCATTTT CASSQDQTVIYSNQPQHF
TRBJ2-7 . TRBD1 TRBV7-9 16 TGTGCCAGCAGTAAACGAGAGGGGGCGGATTGGAACGAGCAGTACTTC CASSKREGADWNEQYF
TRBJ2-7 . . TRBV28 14 TGTGCCAGCAGTTTATTTGACAGTTTGTACGAGCAGTACTTC CASSLFDSLYEQYF
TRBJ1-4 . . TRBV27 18 TGTGCCAGCAGTTTATCTTCCGGGGGCGATCGTCAAGACGAAAAACTGTTTTTT CASSLSSGGDRQDEKLFF
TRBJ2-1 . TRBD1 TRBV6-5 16 TGTGCCAGCAGTTGGAACAGGGGTCGGTACTACAATGAGCAGTTCTTC CASSWNRGRYYNEQFF
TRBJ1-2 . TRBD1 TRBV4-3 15 TGCGCCAGCAGCCAAGACACAGGGGTGAGAGGCGGCTACACCTTC CASSQDTGVRGGYTF
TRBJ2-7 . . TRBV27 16 TGTGCCAGCAGTTTATCATGGGGAGCCCAGACCTACGAGCAGTACTTC CASSLSWGAQTYEQYF
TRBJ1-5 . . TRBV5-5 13 TGTGCCAGCAGCTTGGCCGGAGGGAGGCCCCAGCATTTT CASSLAGGRPQHF
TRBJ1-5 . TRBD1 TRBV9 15 TGTGCCAGCAGCGTAGCCGGACAGGGGAATCAGCCCCAGCATTTT CASSVAGQGNQPQHF
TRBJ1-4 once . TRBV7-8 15 TGTGCCAGCAGCTCTGCGGTGGCGGCCCGGGGAAAACTGTTTTTT CASSSAVAARGKLFF
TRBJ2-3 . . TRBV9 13 TGTGCCAGCAGCCCAGCGGGCCTCGGTACGCAGTATTTT CASSPAGLGTQYF
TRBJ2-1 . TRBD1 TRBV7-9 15 TGTGCCAGCAGTCTTCAGGGGACAGGGCGCAATGAGCAGTTCTTC CASSLQGTGRNEQFF
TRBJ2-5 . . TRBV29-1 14 TGCAGCGCAGCGTACTTAGCGGACCAAGAGACCCAGTACTTC CSAAYLADQETQYF
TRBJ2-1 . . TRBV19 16 TGTGCCAGTACCCTAGGGGCTAGCTCCATTTACAATGAGCAGTTCTTC CASTLGASSIYNEQFF
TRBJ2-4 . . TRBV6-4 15 TGTGCCAGCAGCCCAGAGGTCTCCGGCACGGGGGCACAGTACTTC CASSPEVSGTGAQYF
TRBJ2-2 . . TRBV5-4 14 TGTGCCAGCAGCTTGGGACTGTACACCGGGGAGCTGTTTTTT CASSLGLYTGELFF
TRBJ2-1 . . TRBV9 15 TGTGCCAGCAGCGATACTAGGGGTAGACACAATGAGCAGTTCTTC CASSDTRGRHNEQFF
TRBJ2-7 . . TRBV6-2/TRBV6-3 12 TGTGCCAGCAGCCGATCTGGGGAGGAGCAGTACTTC CASSRSGEEQYF
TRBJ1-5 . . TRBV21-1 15 TGTGCCAGCAGCGAGGGAAAGTGTGCCAATCAGCCCCAGCATTTT CASSEGKCANQPQHF
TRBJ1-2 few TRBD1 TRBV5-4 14 TGTGCCAGCAGCTGGGACAGGGGGAACTATGGCTACACCTTC CASSWDRGNYGYTF
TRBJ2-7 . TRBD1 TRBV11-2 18 TGTGCCAGCAGCGTGGAGGGACAGGGGGCCTTAGGAACCTACGAGCAGTACTTC CASSVEGQGALGTYEQYF
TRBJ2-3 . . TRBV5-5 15 TGTGCCAGCAGCTTCGAGGGACGAAACACAGATACGCAGTATTTT CASSFEGRNTDTQYF
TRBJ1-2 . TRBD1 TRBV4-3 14 TGCGCCAGCAGCCACACAAAAGGGACAGCCGGCTACACCTTC CASSHTKGTAGYTF
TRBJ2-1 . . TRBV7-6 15 TGTGCCAGCAGCTTAGGGCCAGGCGAGTACAATGAGCAGTTCTTC CASSLGPGEYNEQFF
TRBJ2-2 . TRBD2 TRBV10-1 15 TGCGCCAGCAGTGGGGGGACTAGCGGGATCGGGGAGCTGTTTTTT CASSGGTSGIGELFF
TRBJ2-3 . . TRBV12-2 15 TGTGCAAGTCGATCCCACTTGGCTAGCACAGATACGCAGTATTTT CASRSHLASTDTQYF
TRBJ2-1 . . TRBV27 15 TGTGCCAGCGGAGTCTCAGGGGGGAAGGACCATGAGCAGTTCTTC CASGVSGGKDHEQFF
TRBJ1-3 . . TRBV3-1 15 TGTGCCAGCAGCCAAGAAAGTTTTGCGTCAAACACCATATATTTT CASSQESFASNTIYF
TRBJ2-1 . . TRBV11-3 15 TGTGCCAGCAGCCGGGCGGACTTAACCTACAATGAGCAGTTCTTC CASSRADLTYNEQFF
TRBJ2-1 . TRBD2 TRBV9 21 TGTGCCAGCAGCGTGAACCCCGCCGGGACTAGCGGGGAAAGCTCCTACAATGAGCAGTTCTTC CASSVNPAGTSGESSYNEQFF
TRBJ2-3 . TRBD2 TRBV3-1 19 TGTGCCAGCAGCCATTACACCGGGACTAGCGGGAGGGGCACAGATACGCAGTATTTT CASSHYTGTSGRGTDTQYF
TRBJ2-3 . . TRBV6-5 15 TGTGCCAGCAGTTACGCCGGGGACTCCACAGATACGCAGTATTTT CASSYAGDSTDTQYF
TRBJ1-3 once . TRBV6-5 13 TGTGCCAGCAGTAACGGTCCCGGGCAGCCCATATATTTT CASSNGPGQPIYF
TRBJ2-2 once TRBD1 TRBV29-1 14 TGCAGCGTTTCCGGGACAGGGTGGACCGGGGAGCTGTTTTTT CSVSGTGWTGELFF
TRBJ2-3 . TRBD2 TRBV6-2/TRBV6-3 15 TGTGCCAGCATACCTGGGACTAGCGCCTCGGCGGCGCAGTATTTT CASIPGTSASAAQYF
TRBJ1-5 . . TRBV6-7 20 TGTGCCAGCAGTTCGAGGGAAGAGGCGAACAGGGACATCAAACGACAGCCCCAGCATTTT CASSSREEANRDIKRQPQHF
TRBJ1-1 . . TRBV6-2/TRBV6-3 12 TGTGCCAGCACCATAGGACAGTCTGAAGCTTTCTTT CASTIGQSEAFF
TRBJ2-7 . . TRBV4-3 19 TGCGCCAGCAGCCTTTCCCTCTTCTTCGGGGGAATTGGGGCCTACGAGCAGTACTTC CASSLSLFFGGIGAYEQYF
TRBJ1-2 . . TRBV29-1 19 TGCAGCGTTTTAATAGCGGGATCCCGGGACATTAAGGGGAACTATGGCTACACCTTC CSVLIAGSRDIKGNYGYTF
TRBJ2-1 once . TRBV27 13 TGTGCCAGCGGGAGAGTATACCACAATGAGCAGTTCTTC CASGRVYHNEQFF
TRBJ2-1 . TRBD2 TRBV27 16 TGTGCCAGCAGTCTAGCGGGAGAACTCTCCTACAATGAGCAGTTCTTC CASSLAGELSYNEQFF
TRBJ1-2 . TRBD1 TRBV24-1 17 TGTGCCACCAGTGATTCCGGGACAGACGACCCAGGGTATGGCTACACCTTC CATSDSGTDDPGYGYTF
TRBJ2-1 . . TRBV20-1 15 TGCAGTGCCGCGGAGTCCTTACTGTGGTACAATGAGCAGTTCTTC CSAAESLLWYNEQFF
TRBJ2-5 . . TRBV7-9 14 TGTGCCAGCAGCCCCCCGACAGCAAAAGAGACCCAGTACTTC CASSPPTAKETQYF
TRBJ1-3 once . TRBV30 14 TGTGCCTGGAGTGCTGGTCTCGAGGGGAACACCATATATTTT CAWSAGLEGNTIYF
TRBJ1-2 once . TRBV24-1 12 TGTGCCACCAGTCCGGGGGCTGAGGGCTACACCTTC CATSPGAEGYTF
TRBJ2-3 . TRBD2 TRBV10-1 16 TGCGCCAGCAGTGCAGCAAGCGGGAGTGCGACAGATACGCAGTATTTT CASSAASGSATDTQYF
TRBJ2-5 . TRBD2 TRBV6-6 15 TGTGCCAGCAAAGGAGAAGCGGGAGACCAAGAGACCCAGTACTTC CASKGEAGDQETQYF
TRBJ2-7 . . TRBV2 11 TGTGCCAGCACCCCGGCAGGTGAGCAGTACTTC CASTPAGEQYF